The next 24 T cell receptor beta chains were all read from a single sample in a study of shared clonotypes between healthy human individuals. Data came from immunoSEQ multiplex PCR; TCRdb stores just in-frame clones and leaves some out. Of over 2 million clones detected, about 95% appear once; the ten largest clones hold about 0.13%. Specimen: naive CD4+ T cells sorted from blood. As for subset: CD45RA+ positively selected. These receptors were collected from a man aged 18 to 30 in good health.

Comments on this clone: This sample also contains other DNA sequences that code for the same CDR3. The J gene is TRBJ1-4, the V gene TRBV6-1; 10 bases match TRBD1. The germline V gene has CDR1 MNHNS and CDR2 SASEGT. V was clipped by 3 bases and J by 8 bases; unmatched bases: 3. The CDR3 extends over 14 amino acids. In nucleotides, the CDR3 is TGTGCCAGCAGTGAGGGGACAGGGGTCGAAAAACTGTTTTTT. Its translation is CASSEGTGVEKLFF.

This chain joins TRBV5-4 and TRBJ2-5; D remains ambiguous. The V gene lost 5 bases and the J gene lost 2 bases, with 10 bases spanning the gap. CDR3 size: 13 residues. Germline assignment: CDR1 SGHNT and CDR2 YYREEE (reference sequence). The CDR3 sequence: CASSNGPQETQYF. The CDR3 bases are TGTGCCAGCAGTAATGGACCACAAGAGACCCAGTACTTC.

This rearrangement joins TRBV18 to TRBJ2-1, with a possible D match to TRBD2 (7 bases). The ends were cut back, 3 bases at V and 7 bases at J, with 13 bases in the middle. Germline assignment: CDR1 KGHSH and CDR2 LQKENI. CDR3 length equals 14 residues. The CDR3, as DNA: TGTGCCAGCTCACCGGGCGCGGGGGCTAATGAGCAGTTCTTC. It translates to CASSPGAGANEQFF.

The genes are TRBV30 and TRBJ2-1; 10 nucleotides agree with TRBD2. Trimming at V came to 3 bases and at J to 4 bases, leaving 15 bases not matched to a gene. This CDR3 region has 18 residues. CDR1 and CDR2 (germline): GTSNPN, SVGIG (reference sequence). CDR3 in amino acids: CAWRAPTSGILLYNEQFF. The CDR3 DNA sequence: TGTGCCTGGAGGGCCCCCACTAGCGGGATTTTACTATACAATGAGCAGTTCTTC.

V usage is TRBV11-2 and J usage is TRBJ1-4, with D uncertain. The germline gives CDR1 SGHAT, CDR2 FQNNGV. This CDR3 spans 15 amino acids. Trimming pared 5 bases from V and 6 bases from J, leaving 16 bases between. CDR3 in amino acids: CASSTRTARHEKLFF. The CDR3 nucleotides read TGTGCCAGCAGCACCCGGACGGCTCGCCATGAAAAACTGTTTTTT.

V usage is TRBV28 and J usage is TRBJ2-7; D perhaps matches TRBD1 (5 bases). Trimming cost V 2 bases and J 0 bases, with 11 bases left between them. This CDR3 has 15 amino acids. CDR1 MDHEN and CDR2 SYDVKM come from the germline V gene. The CDR3 loop reads CASSLPRTPSYEQYF. The CDR3 DNA reads as TGTGCCAGCAGTTTACCACGGACACCCTCCTACGAGCAGTACTTC. Variable domain in full (rest from reference TRBV28 and TRBJ2-7): DVKVTQSSRYLVKRTGEKVFLECVQDMDHENMFWYRQDPGLGLRLIYFSYDVKMKEKGDIPEGYSVSREKKERFSLILESASTNQTSMYLCASSLPRTPSYEQYFGPGTRLTVT.

The chain has TRBV9 and TRBJ1-2; D is possibly TRBD1 (5 bases). Germline V CDR1 and CDR2: SGDLS, YYNGEE. This CDR3 has 13 residues. The ends were cut back, 2 bases at V and 8 bases at J, with 13 bases in the middle. DNA for the CDR3: TGTGCCAGCAGCGTGGTCCAGGGTTTGGGCTACACCTTC. The encoded protein is CASSVVQGLGYTF.

This sequence joins TRBV6-1 and TRBJ2-2; the D is unclear. Germline lookup yields CDR1 MNHNS and CDR2 SASEGT. The CDR3 covers 16 residues. Trimming removed 2 bases at V and 0 bases at J, with 10 bases between. The CDR3 coding sequence is TGTGCCAGCAGTGAAAAGAAAGCGACGAACACCGGGGAGCTGTTTTTT. Encoded protein: CASSEKKATNTGELFF.

The rearrangement links TRBV2 to TRBJ1-2; D ambiguous. Per germline, CDR1 SNHLY and CDR2 FYNNEI. This CDR3 comprises 14 residues. Deletions cut 8 bases from V and 0 bases from J, with 13 bases between. CDR3 coding DNA: TGTGCCAGCCGAGGGCAGATTTCTAACTATGGCTACACCTTC. It yields the protein CASRGQISNYGYTF.

The chain links TRBV6-5 to TRBJ2-5; D unresolved. Looked up from germline, CDR1 is MNHEY and CDR2 is SVGAGI. CDR3 length: 14 residues. Between the trimmed V and J ends, which lost 0 bases and 2 bases, there was a span of 7 bases. The DNA for the CDR3 is TGTGCCAGCAGTTACTCGGCCCAGCAAGAGACCCAGTACTTC. Translated, it gives CASSYSAQQETQYF.

The chain combines TRBV14 with TRBJ2-5; D unclear. The ends were cut back, 1 base at V and 9 bases at J, with 9 bases in the middle. The germline CDR1 and CDR2 sequences are SGHDN and FVKESK. The CDR3 is made up of 12 amino acids. The CDR3 nucleotides read TGTGCCAGCAGCCAAGGGCGTGGGGCCCAGTACTTC. It codes for CASSQGRGAQYF.

The chain uses TRBV5-6 and TRBJ1-1, with TRBD1 identical over 7 bases. This CDR3 has 15 amino acids. CDR1 is SGHDT, CDR2 YYEEEE, per germline. Germline trimming cut 0 bases from V and 1 base from J; bases unmatched to any gene: 3. For the CDR3, the DNA is TGTGCCAGCAGCTTGGGGGGACAGAAGAACACTGAAGCTTTCTTT. The encoded protein is CASSLGGQKNTEAFF.

This chain joins TRBV30 and TRBJ1-1; D possibly corresponds to TRBD1 (5 bases). The CDR3 length is 12 residues. CDR1 is GTSNPN and CDR2 is SVGIG in the germline V gene (reference sequence). Trimming cost V 8 bases and J 5 bases, with 15 bases left between them. The CDR3 protein is CAGQGLTTEAFF. CDR3 DNA sequence: TGTGCCGGCCAGGGATTAACGACTGAAGCTTTCTTT.

The chain has TRBV28 and TRBJ2-3; D is unclear. V lost 2 bases and J 0 bases, leaving 9 bases between the germline ends. The CDR3 has 15 amino acids. Germline assignment: CDR1 MDHEN and CDR2 SYDVKM. CDR3: CASSLGEVSTDTQYF. CDR3 nucleotide sequence: TGTGCCAGCAGTTTAGGGGAAGTTAGCACAGATACGCAGTATTTT. Complete variable domain (other parts from reference TRBV28 and TRBJ2-3): DVKVTQSSRYLVKRTGEKVFLECVQDMDHENMFWYRQDPGLGLRLIYFSYDVKMKEKGDIPEGYSVSREKKERFSLILESASTNQTSMYLCASSLGEVSTDTQYFGPGTRLTVL.

The chain combines TRBV9 with TRBJ2-1, with D maybe TRBD2 (7 bases). V was pared by 5 bases and J by 0 bases, with 12 bases between. Germline loops: CDR1 SGDLS, CDR2 YYNGEE. This CDR3 has 15 residues. DNA for the CDR3: TGTGCCAGCAGTTTCGGGGGGCACTCCTACAATGAGCAGTTCTTC. Translation: CASSFGGHSYNEQFF.

The rearrangement joins TRBV18 to TRBJ2-3, with D unresolved. The germline V gene encodes CDR1 KGHSH and CDR2 LQKENI. This CDR3 has 16 amino acids. V lost 4 bases to trimming and J lost 1 base, with 15 bases between them. The CDR3 DNA reads as TGTGCCAGCTCACTCGGGCAAGGGTTGGGCACAGATACGCAGTATTTT. Amino acid sequence: CASSLGQGLGTDTQYF.

V usage is TRBV11-3 and J usage is TRBJ2-1; D assignment may be TRBD1 or TRBD2 (6 bases each). V was cut by 8 bases and J by 10 bases, with 15 bases left in between. Germline V gene data show CDR1 as SGHNT and CDR2 as YENEEA. CDR3 length: 12 amino acids. This CDR3 is CASGRGTPEQFF. CDR3 in DNA: TGTGCCAGCGGAAGGGGGACTCCCGAGCAGTTCTTC.

This clone was observed a single time. The rearrangement joins TRBV7-2 to TRBJ2-1; D could derive from TRBD1 or TRBD2 (5 bases each). The CDR3 runs to 15 residues. Trimming took off 10 bases at V and 8 bases at J, with 24 bases between the two ends. CDR1 and CDR2 from the germline V gene are SGHTA and FQGNSA. The CDR3 here is CATMDRDRTSHEQFF. The CDR3 DNA sequence: TGTGCCACCATGGACCGGGACCGAACGTCTCATGAGCAGTTCTTC.

V usage is TRBV5-6 and J usage is TRBJ1-2; weak D call: TRBD1 (5 bases). This CDR3 spans 13 amino acids. Germline assignment: CDR1 SGHDT and CDR2 YYEEEE. V lost 3 bases and J 6 bases, leaving 12 bases between the germline ends. DNA for the CDR3: TGTGCCAGCAGCTCCCCCCAGGGAAATGGCTACACCTTC. Encoded protein: CASSSPQGNGYTF.

Worth noting for this clone: The sample holds other DNA sequences that translate to the same CDR3. The genes are TRBV20-1 and TRBJ1-1; unclear D gene. Germline V gene lookup returns CDR1 DFQATT and CDR2 SNEGSKA (reference sequence). The CDR3 is 10 amino acids. V was clipped by 3 bases and J by 5 bases, with 4 bases between them. CDR3 protein: CSASRTEAFF. The CDR3 coding sequence is TGCAGTGCTAGTAGAACTGAAGCTTTCTTT.

The gene calls are TRBV4-1 and TRBJ1-2; D is perhaps TRBD1 (5 bases). Germline V gene data show CDR1 as MGHRA and CDR2 as YSYEKL. The CDR3 loop spans 14 amino acids. Deletions cut 2 bases from V and 2 bases from J, with 9 bases between. The CDR3 nucleotides read TGCGCCAGCAGCCAATCGGGGCAGAACTATGGCTACACCTTC. Translated: CASSQSGQNYGYTF.

The rearrangement links TRBV5-4 to TRBJ1-2; perhaps TRBD1 as D (5 bases). Per germline, CDR1 SGHNT and CDR2 YYREEE (reference sequence). Trimming cost V 4 bases and J 5 bases, with 18 bases left between them. The CDR3 sequence is 15 residues long. This chain's CDR3 is CASSRVGDTRYGYTF. CDR3 nucleotides: TGTGCCAGCAGCCGGGTGGGGGATACGCGTTATGGCTACACCTTC.

J is TRBJ2-3 and V is TRBV29-1; D perhaps matches TRBD2 (7 bases). The germline V gene encodes CDR1 SQVTM and CDR2 ANQGSEA. The CDR3 is 17 amino acids. V lost 4 bases and J 0 bases, leaving 20 bases between the germline ends. CDR3 nucleotide sequence: TGCAGCGTTGCGGGGGGCGGCATCACTAGGAGCACAGATACGCAGTATTTT. The encoded protein is CSVAGGGITRSTDTQYF.

V usage is TRBV29-1 and J usage is TRBJ1-2; D gene unclear. The CDR3 runs to 12 residues. The germline V and J ends were trimmed by 4 bases and 0 bases, with 6 bases remaining between them. Germline V gene lookup returns CDR1 SQVTM and CDR2 ANQGSEA. CDR3 DNA sequence: TGCAGCGTTGCCAAAACTAACTATGGCTACACCTTC. Translating gives CSVAKTNYGYTF.